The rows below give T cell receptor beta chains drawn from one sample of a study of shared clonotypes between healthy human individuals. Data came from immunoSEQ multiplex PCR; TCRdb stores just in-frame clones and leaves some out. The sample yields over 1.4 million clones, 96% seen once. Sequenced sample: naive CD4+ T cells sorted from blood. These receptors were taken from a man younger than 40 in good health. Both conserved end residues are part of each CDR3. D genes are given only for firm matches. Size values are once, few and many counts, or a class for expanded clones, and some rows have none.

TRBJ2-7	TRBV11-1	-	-	CASSPLSGHYEQYF	TGTGCCAGCAGCCCCCTGAGCGGGCACTACGAGCAGTACTTC
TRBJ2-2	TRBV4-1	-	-	CASSHRFTRVLNTGELFF	TGCGCCAGCAGCCACCGCTTTACGCGGGTTCTGAACACCGGGGAGCTGTTTTTT
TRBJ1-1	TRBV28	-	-	CASSLDRLNTEAFF	TGTGCCAGCAGTTTGGACAGATTGAACACTGAAGCTTTCTTT
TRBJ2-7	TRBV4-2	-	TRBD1	CASSRLKGQTYEQYF	TGTGCCAGCAGCCGCCTTAAGGGACAGACCTACGAGCAGTACTTC
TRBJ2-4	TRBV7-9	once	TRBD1	CASSRLRDSQSIQYF	TGTGCCAGCAGTCGCCTCCGGGACAGTCAGAGCATTCAGTACTTC
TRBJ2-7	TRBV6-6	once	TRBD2	CATAGDYFSGGAEQYF	TGTGCCACCGCAGGTGATTATTTCAGCGGGGGAGCCGAGCAGTACTTC
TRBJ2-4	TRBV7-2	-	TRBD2	CASSLEGGRARDIQYF	TGTGCCAGCAGCTTAGAAGGCGGGAGGGCCCGTGACATTCAGTACTTC
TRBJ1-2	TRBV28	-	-	CASALGNYGYTF	TGTGCCAGCGCCCTAGGAAACTATGGCTACACCTTC
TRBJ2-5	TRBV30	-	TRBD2	CAWNSGGIETQYF	TGTGCCTGGAACTCGGGAGGGATTGAGACCCAGTACTTC
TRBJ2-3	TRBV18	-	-	CASSPPRDLTDTQYF	TGTGCCAGCTCACCACCCCGGGACTTAACAGATACGCAGTATTTT
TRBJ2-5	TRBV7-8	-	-	CASSPSLEARETQYF	TGTGCCAGCAGCCCGAGTCTTGAGGCGCGGGAGACCCAGTACTTC
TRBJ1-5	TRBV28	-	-	CASSPSQPQHF	TGTGCCAGCAGCCCTAGTCAGCCCCAGCATTTT
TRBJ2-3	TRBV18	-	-	CASSPLRSTDTQYF	TGTGCCAGCTCACCACTCCGGAGCACAGATACGCAGTATTTT
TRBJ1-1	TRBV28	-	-	CASRAGTLNTEAFF	TGTGCCAGCAGGGCCGGGACCCTGAACACTGAAGCTTTCTTT
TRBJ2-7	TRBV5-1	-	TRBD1	CASSLTGQGNEQYF	TGCGCCAGCAGCTTGACGGGACAGGGCAACGAGCAGTACTTC
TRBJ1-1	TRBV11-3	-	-	CASSLGIRGTEAFF	TGTGCCAGCAGCTTGGGGATTCGGGGGACTGAAGCTTTCTTT
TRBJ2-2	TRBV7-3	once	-	CASSPVVGELFF	TGTGCCAGCAGCCCCGTAGTCGGGGAGCTGTTTTTT
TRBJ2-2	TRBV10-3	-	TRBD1	CAISVGTKGASFPGELFF	TGTGCCATCAGTGTAGGCACTAAGGGGGCATCTTTCCCCGGGGAGCTGTTTTTT
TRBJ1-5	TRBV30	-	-	CAWSVGNQPQHF	TGTGCCTGGAGTGTCGGGAATCAGCCCCAGCATTTT
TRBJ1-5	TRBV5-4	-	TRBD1	CASSLGGTGSEQPQHF	TGTGCCAGCAGCTTGGGCGGGACAGGGTCAGAGCAGCCCCAGCATTTT
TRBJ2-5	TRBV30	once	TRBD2	CAGSSGKYQETQYF	TGTGCCGGCTCTAGCGGGAAGTACCAAGAGACCCAGTACTTC
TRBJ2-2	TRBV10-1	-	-	CASSENSGTLNTGELFF	TGCGCCAGCAGTGAGAATTCCGGGACCCTGAACACCGGGGAGCTGTTTTTT
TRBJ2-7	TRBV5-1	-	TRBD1	CASSLRTGGNYEQYF	TGCGCCAGCAGCTTGCGGACAGGGGGAAACTACGAGCAGTACTTC
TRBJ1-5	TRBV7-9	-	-	CASSLDYSNQPQHF	TGTGCCAGCAGCTTAGACTATAGCAATCAGCCCCAGCATTTT
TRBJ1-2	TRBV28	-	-	CASSNRDYGYTF	TGTGCCAGCAGCAACAGGGACTATGGCTACACCTTC
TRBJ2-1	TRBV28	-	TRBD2	CASSLALAGVAIDEQFF	TGTGCCAGCAGTCTGGCCCTCGCGGGAGTTGCCATCGATGAGCAGTTCTTC
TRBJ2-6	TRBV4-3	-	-	CASSQDPGGGSGANVLTF	TGCGCCAGCAGCCAAGATCCGGGGGGCGGGTCTGGGGCCAACGTCCTGACTTTC
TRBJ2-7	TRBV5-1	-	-	CASSLEDEQYF	TGCGCCAGCAGCTTGGAGGACGAGCAGTACTTC
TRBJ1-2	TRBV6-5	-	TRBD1	CASSTGTAENYGYTF	TGTGCCAGCAGTACCGGGACAGCGGAAAACTATGGCTACACCTTC
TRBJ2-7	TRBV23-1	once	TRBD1	CASSHSRTGEVTYEQYF	TGCGCCAGCAGTCATTCACGGACAGGGGAGGTAACCTACGAGCAGTACTTC
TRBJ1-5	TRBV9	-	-	CASSVGPNRDNQPQHF	TGTGCCAGCAGCGTAGGACCTAACAGGGACAATCAGCCCCAGCATTTT
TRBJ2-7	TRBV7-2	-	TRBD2	CASSFQTSGSYEQYF	TGTGCCAGCAGCTTCCAGACTAGCGGGAGTTACGAGCAGTACTTC